These T cell receptor beta chains were read from a single sample in a study of CD8+CD57+ T cells in acquired aplastic anemia. From the reads, TCRdb called clonotypes with MiXCR, one entry per CDR3 protein. The data contain about 130,000 distinct CDR3 sequences, 48% of them singletons. Sequencing was performed on sorted CD4+, CD8+, or CD8+CD57+ T cells (not recorded which) from PBMCs. These receptors all come from a human donor in good health, serving as a control. Both conserved end residues are part of each CDR3. Each record gives: V gene, clone size, J gene, D gene, CDR3 protein, CDR3 DNA. The D gene is left open where the match is weak. Size tells how often a clone was seen (once, few, many) or the class of an expanded clone, and some rows leave it out.

V: TRBV25-1
size: few
J: TRBJ1-6
D: TRBD1
CDR3: CASRRGQGNSPLHF
DNA: TGTGCCAGCAGGAGGGGACAGGGAAATTCACCCCTCCACTTT

V: TRBV7-2
size: once
J: TRBJ1-2
D: TRBD1
CDR3: CASSEASGQVNGYTF
DNA: TGTGCCAGCAGTGAAGCATCGGGACAGGTCAATGGCTACACCTTC

V: TRBV5-3
size: -
J: TRBJ1-1
D: -
CDR3: CASSGPVEAFF
DNA: TGTGCCAGCAGTGGTCCGGTTGAAGCTTTCTTT

V: TRBV5-6
size: many
J: TRBJ2-3
D: -
CDR3: CASTDSTDTQYF
DNA: TGTGCCAGCACAGACTCCACAGATACGCAGTATTTT

V: TRBV5-4
size: -
J: TRBJ1-2
D: -
CDR3: CASSLDPSAPGGYTF
DNA: TGTGCCAGCAGCTTGGATCCGTCGGCCCCCGGAGGCTACACCTTC

V: TRBV19
size: -
J: TRBJ1-2
D: -
CDR3: CASSTKGRTGPGYTF
DNA: TGTGCCAGTAGTACCAAGGGAAGGACGGGGCCAGGCTACACCTTC

V: TRBV20-1
size: -
J: TRBJ1-3
D: -
CDR3: CSARAYEGGVGNTIYF
DNA: TGCAGTGCTAGAGCCTACGAGGGTGGTGTTGGAAACACCATATATTTT

V: TRBV15
size: -
J: TRBJ1-1
D: TRBD1
CDR3: CATSRAGTGDTEAFF
DNA: TGTGCCACCAGCAGGGCCGGGACAGGGGACACTGAAGCTTTCTTT

V: TRBV15
size: -
J: TRBJ2-7
D: TRBD2
CDR3: CATSRDRGAYEQYF
DNA: TGTGCCACCAGCAGAGATCGGGGGGCCTACGAGCAGTACTTC

V: TRBV4-2
size: many
J: TRBJ2-1
D: TRBD1
CDR3: CASSQKVPGGVGYNEQFF
DNA: TGTGCCAGCAGCCAAAAAGTACCAGGGGGTGTAGGGTACAATGAGCAGTTCTTC

V: TRBV5-1
size: -
J: TRBJ2-7
D: -
CDR3: CASSSFRGAGEQYF
DNA: TGCGCCAGCAGCTCCTTCCGGGGGGCGGGCGAGCAGTACTTC

V: TRBV15
size: -
J: TRBJ2-1
D: -
CDR3: CATGRVSGADSEQFF
DNA: TGTGCCACCGGCAGAGTATCAGGGGCCGACAGTGAGCAGTTCTTC

V: TRBV5-1
size: -
J: TRBJ2-2
D: -
CDR3: CASSLTGARTGELFF
DNA: TGCGCCAGCAGCTTGACGGGAGCCAGAACCGGGGAGCTGTTTTTT

V: TRBV9
size: many
J: TRBJ1-1
D: -
CDR3: CASSTTFGGNTEAFF
DNA: TGTGCCAGCAGCACCACATTTGGGGGGAACACTGAAGCTTTCTTT

V: TRBV7-8
size: few
J: TRBJ1-2
D: -
CDR3: CASSPAGGYTF
DNA: TGTGCCAGCAGCCCTGCCGGCGGCTACACCTTC

V: TRBV7-2
size: -
J: TRBJ2-7
D: -
CDR3: CASSARGTASYEQYF
DNA: TGTGCCAGCAGCGCCCGGGGGACAGCCTCCTACGAGCAGTACTTC

V: TRBV20-1
size: many
J: TRBJ2-1
D: TRBD1
CDR3: CSGRMIRGQAIQDGQFF
DNA: TGCAGTGGGAGAATGATCCGGGGACAGGCCATCCAGGACGGGCAGTTCTTC

V: TRBV24-1
size: -
J: TRBJ1-2
D: -
CDR3: CATSLGWGYTF
DNA: TGTGCCACCTCGTTAGGCTGGGGCTACACCTTC

V: TRBV29-1
size: few
J: TRBJ1-3
D: -
CDR3: CSVLEPGSTIYF
DNA: TGCAGCGTTTTAGAGCCGGGGAGCACCATATATTTT

V: TRBV7-2
size: many
J: TRBJ2-5
D: -
CDR3: CASSLGGGFQETQYF
DNA: TGTGCCAGCAGCTTAGGGGGAGGTTTCCAAGAGACCCAGTACTTC

V: TRBV11-2
size: -
J: TRBJ2-4
D: TRBD1
CDR3: CASSSIRTGESVIQYF
DNA: TGTGCCAGCAGTTCCATACGGACAGGGGAATCGGTCATTCAGTACTTC

V: TRBV5-1
size: once
J: TRBJ2-5
D: TRBD2
CDR3: CASSIRLADQETQYF
DNA: TGCGCCAGCAGCATACGACTAGCGGACCAAGAGACCCAGTACTTC

V: TRBV12-3/TRBV12-4
size: many
J: TRBJ2-6
D: -
CDR3: CALASLSGANVLTF
DNA: TGTGCCCTTGCCAGCCTCTCTGGGGCCAACGTCCTGACTTTC

V: TRBV24-1
size: medium-sized
J: TRBJ2-1
D: -
CDR3: CATAPLDEQFF
DNA: TGTGCCACCGCACCCCTGGATGAGCAGTTCTTC

V: TRBV14
size: few
J: TRBJ2-1
D: -
CDR3: CASSQPLTDGSYNEQFF
DNA: TGTGCCAGCAGCCAACCGTTGACAGACGGCTCCTACAATGAGCAGTTCTTC

V: TRBV11-3
size: many
J: TRBJ2-7
D: -
CDR3: CASREGLGFQYF
DNA: TGTGCCAGCAGGGAAGGATTGGGTTTCCAGTACTTC

V: TRBV24-1
size: -
J: TRBJ1-3
D: -
CDR3: CATSAGGERSGNTIYF
DNA: TGTGCCACCAGTGCTGGTGGGGAAAGGTCTGGAAACACCATATATTTT

V: TRBV24-1
size: -
J: TRBJ2-3
D: -
CDR3: CATSLSGTDTQYF
DNA: TGTGCCACCAGTCTTAGTGGCACAGATACGCAGTATTTT

V: TRBV19
size: -
J: TRBJ1-2
D: -
CDR3: CASSIESFYGYTF
DNA: TGTGCCAGTAGTATAGAGAGTTTCTATGGCTACACCTTC

V: TRBV6-2/TRBV6-3
size: -
J: TRBJ2-7
D: -
CDR3: CASSYRGVRMGEQYF
DNA: TGTGCCAGCAGTTACAGGGGTGTCAGGATGGGGGAGCAGTACTTC

V: TRBV5-4
size: once
J: TRBJ2-7
D: TRBD1
CDR3: CASSQVGQGSYEQYF
DNA: TGTGCCAGCAGCCAGGTAGGACAGGGCTCCTACGAGCAGTACTTC

V: TRBV20-1
size: many
J: TRBJ1-1
D: -
CDR3: CSAREQRGDTEAFF
DNA: TGCAGTGCTAGAGAGCAAAGGGGGGACACTGAAGCTTTCTTT

V: TRBV7-8
size: -
J: TRBJ1-1
D: -
CDR3: CASSLPPGAYTEASF
DNA: TGTGCCAGCAGCTTACCCCCGGGAGCGTACACTGAAGCTTCCTTT

V: TRBV20-1
size: many
J: TRBJ1-3
D: TRBD1
CDR3: CSASEAGGSSGNTIYF
DNA: TGCAGTGCTAGTGAAGCAGGGGGAAGCTCTGGAAACACCATATATTTT

V: TRBV10-3
size: -
J: TRBJ1-2
D: -
CDR3: CAIRQSGEEVGYGYTF
DNA: TGTGCCATCCGTCAATCAGGGGAGGAGGTTGGCTATGGCTACACCTTC

V: TRBV27
size: few
J: TRBJ1-4
D: -
CDR3: CASSPAPRTGRSNEKLFF
DNA: TGTGCCAGCAGTCCTGCCCCACGGACGGGGAGGTCTAATGAAAAACTGTTTTTT

V: TRBV10-3
size: -
J: TRBJ1-6
D: -
CDR3: CAISEGLSNSPLHF
DNA: TGTGCCATCAGTGAGGGACTGTCTAATTCACCCCTCCACTTT

V: TRBV6-2/TRBV6-3
size: few
J: TRBJ2-7
D: -
CDR3: CASSYSGFSVQARLEQYF
DNA: TGTGCCAGCAGTTATTCAGGCTTCTCGGTACAGGCCCGTCTGGAGCAGTACTTC

V: TRBV25-1
size: -
J: TRBJ2-7
D: TRBD1
CDR3: CASSEAKGAREQHF
DNA: TGTGCCAGCAGTGAAGCGAAGGGGGCCAGAGAGCAGCACTTC

V: TRBV20-1
size: -
J: TRBJ2-3
D: -
CDR3: CSASLATSTDTQYF
DNA: TGCAGTGCTAGTCTCGCGACAAGCACAGATACGCAGTATTTT